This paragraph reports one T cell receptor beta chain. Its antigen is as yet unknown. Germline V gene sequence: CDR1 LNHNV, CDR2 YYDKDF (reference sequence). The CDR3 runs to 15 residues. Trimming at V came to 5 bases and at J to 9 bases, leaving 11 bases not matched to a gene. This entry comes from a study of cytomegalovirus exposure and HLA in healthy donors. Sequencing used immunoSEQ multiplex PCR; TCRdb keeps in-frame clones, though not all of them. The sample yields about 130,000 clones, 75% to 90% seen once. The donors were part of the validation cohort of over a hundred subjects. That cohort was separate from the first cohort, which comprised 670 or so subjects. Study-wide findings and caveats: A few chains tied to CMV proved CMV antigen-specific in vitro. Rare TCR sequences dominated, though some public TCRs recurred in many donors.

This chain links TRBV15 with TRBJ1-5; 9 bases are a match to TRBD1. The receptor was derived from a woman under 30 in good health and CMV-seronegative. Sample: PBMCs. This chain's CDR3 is CATSSGQGLEWPQHF. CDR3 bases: TGTGCCACCAGCTCGGGACAGGGTTTAGAGTGGCCCCAGCATTTT.